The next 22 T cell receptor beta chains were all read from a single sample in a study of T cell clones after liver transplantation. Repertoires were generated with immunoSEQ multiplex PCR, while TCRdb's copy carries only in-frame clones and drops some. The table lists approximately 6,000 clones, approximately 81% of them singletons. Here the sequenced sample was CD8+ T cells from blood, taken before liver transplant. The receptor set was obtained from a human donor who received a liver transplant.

The CDR3 nucleotides are TGTGCCAGCAGCTTAGTGGGGGGGGTCGACGAGCAGTACTTC. Amino acid sequence: CASSLVGGVDEQYF. The chain recombines TRBV11-2 with TRBJ2-7, with TRBD2 matching over 7 bases. This CDR3 contains 14 residues. The J segment lost 5 bases and the V segment lost 1 base, leaving 5 bases of the junction unmatched. From germline, CDR1 is SGHAT and CDR2 FQNNGV.

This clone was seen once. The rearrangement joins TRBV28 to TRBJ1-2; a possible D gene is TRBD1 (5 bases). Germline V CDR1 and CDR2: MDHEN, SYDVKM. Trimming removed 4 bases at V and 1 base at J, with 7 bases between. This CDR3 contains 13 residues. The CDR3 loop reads CASSSTDNYGYTF. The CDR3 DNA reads TGTGCCAGCAGTTCGACAGATAACTATGGCTACACCTTC.

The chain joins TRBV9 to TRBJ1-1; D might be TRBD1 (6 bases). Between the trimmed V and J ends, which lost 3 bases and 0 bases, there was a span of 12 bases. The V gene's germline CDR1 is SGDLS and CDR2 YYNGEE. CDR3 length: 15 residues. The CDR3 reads CASSDKGQLNTEAFF. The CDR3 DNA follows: TGTGCCAGCAGCGACAAAGGACAGCTGAACACTGAAGCTTTCTTT.

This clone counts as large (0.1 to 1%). CDR3 sequence: CAWRSLQGSNTEAFF. The CDR3 nucleotides read TGTGCCTGGAGGAGTTTACAGGGGTCGAACACTGAAGCTTTCTTT. J is TRBJ1-1 and V is TRBV30; 7 bases fit TRBD1. V dropped 3 bases and J dropped 1; count of bases not matched to a gene: 8. Germline V gives CDR1 GTSNPN, CDR2 SVGIG (reference sequence). The CDR3 extends over 15 amino acids. Variable domain in full (rest from reference TRBV30 and TRBJ1-1): SQTIHQWPATLVQPVGSPLSLECTVEGTSNPNLYWYRQAAGRGLQLLFYSVGIGQISSEVPQNLSASRPQDRQFILSSKKLLLSDSGFYLCAWRSLQGSNTEAFFGQGTRLTVV.

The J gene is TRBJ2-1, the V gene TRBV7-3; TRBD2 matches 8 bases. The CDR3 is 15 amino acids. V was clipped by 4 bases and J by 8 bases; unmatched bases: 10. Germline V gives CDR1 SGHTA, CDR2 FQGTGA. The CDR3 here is CASSSPGTAGDEQFF. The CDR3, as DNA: TGTGCCAGCAGCTCACCCGGCACAGCGGGGGATGAGCAGTTCTTC.

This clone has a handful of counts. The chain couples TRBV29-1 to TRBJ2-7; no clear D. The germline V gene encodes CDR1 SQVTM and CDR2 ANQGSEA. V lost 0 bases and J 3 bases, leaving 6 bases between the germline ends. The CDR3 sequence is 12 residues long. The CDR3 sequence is CSVEDGDYEQYF. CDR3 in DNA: TGCAGCGTTGAAGACGGTGACTACGAGCAGTACTTC.

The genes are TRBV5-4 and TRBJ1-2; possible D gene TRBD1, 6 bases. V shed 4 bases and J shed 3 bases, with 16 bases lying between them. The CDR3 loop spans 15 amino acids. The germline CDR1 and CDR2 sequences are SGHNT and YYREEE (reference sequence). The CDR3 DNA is TGTGCCAGCAGCCACCTCAACGACAGGTACTATGGCTACACCTTC. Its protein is CASSHLNDRYYGYTF.

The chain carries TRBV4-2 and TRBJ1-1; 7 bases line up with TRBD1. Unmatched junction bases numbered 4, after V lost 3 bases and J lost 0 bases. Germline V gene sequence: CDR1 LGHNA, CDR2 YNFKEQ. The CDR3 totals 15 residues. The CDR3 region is CASSQRRGLNTEAFF. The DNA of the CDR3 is TGTGCCAGCAGCCAGCGCAGGGGGTTGAACACTGAAGCTTTCTTT.

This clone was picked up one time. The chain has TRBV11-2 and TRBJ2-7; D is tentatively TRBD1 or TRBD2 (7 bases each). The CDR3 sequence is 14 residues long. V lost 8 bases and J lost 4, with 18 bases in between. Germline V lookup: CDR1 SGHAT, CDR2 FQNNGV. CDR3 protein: CASRPGRGGYEQYF. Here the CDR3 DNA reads TGTGCCAGCCGCCCGGGCAGGGGGGGGTACGAGCAGTACTTC.

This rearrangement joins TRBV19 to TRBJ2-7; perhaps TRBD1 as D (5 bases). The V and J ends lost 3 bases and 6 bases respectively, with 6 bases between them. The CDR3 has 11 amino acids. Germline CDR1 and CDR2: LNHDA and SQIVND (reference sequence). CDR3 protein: CASSMQGEQYF. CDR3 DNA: TGTGCCAGTAGTATGCAGGGCGAGCAGTACTTC.

The CDR3 DNA is TGTGCCAGTAGTATAGGCCAGGGAATAGCCGAGCAGTACTTC. It is translated as CASSIGQGIAEQYF. This chain connects TRBV19 to TRBJ2-7; tentative D call: TRBD1 (5 bases). This CDR3 has 14 residues. Germline assignment: CDR1 LNHDA and CDR2 SQIVND (reference sequence). Trimming stripped 1 base from V and 6 bases from J, with 13 bases between.

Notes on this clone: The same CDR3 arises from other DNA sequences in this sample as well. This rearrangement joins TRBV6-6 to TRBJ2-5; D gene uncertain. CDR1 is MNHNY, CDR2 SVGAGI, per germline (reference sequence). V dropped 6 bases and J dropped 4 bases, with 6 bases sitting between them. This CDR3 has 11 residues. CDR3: CASSLGETQYF. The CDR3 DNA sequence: TGTGCCAGCAGCCTGGGAGAGACCCAGTACTTC.

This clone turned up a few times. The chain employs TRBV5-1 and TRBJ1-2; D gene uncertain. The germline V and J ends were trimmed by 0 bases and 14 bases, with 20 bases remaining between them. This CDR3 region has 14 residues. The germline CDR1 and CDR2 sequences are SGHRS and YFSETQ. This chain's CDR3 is CASSLEVRSDARTF. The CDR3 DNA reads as TGCGCCAGCAGCTTGGAGGTACGGTCGGACGCTAGAACCTTC.

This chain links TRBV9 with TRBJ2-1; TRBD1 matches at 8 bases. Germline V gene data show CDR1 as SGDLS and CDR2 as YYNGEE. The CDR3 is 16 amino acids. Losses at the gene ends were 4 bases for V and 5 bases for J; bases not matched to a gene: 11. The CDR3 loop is CASSSTGGSSHNEQFF. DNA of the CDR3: TGTGCCAGCAGCTCTACAGGGGGTAGTTCCCACAATGAGCAGTTCTTC.

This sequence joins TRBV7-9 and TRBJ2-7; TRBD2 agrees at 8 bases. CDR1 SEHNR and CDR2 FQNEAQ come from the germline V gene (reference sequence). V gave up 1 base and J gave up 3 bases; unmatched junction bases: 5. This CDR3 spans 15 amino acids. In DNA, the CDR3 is TGTGCCAGCAGCTTAGTACGGCGGGGGGACTACGAGCAGTACTTC. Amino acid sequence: CASSLVRRGDYEQYF.

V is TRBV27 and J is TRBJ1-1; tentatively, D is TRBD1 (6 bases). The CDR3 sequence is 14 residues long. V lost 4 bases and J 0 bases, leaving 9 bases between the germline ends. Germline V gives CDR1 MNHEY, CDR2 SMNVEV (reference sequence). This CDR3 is CASSSRGLNTEAFF. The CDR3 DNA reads TGTGCCAGCAGTTCCAGGGGTTTGAACACTGAAGCTTTCTTT.

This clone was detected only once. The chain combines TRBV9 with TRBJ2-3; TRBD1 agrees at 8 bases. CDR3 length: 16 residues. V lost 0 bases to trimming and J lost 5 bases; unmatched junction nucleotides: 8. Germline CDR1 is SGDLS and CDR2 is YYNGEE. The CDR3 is CASSVASGGGEDTQYF. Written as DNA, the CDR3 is TGTGCCAGCAGCGTAGCGTCAGGGGGCGGTGAAGATACGCAGTATTTT.

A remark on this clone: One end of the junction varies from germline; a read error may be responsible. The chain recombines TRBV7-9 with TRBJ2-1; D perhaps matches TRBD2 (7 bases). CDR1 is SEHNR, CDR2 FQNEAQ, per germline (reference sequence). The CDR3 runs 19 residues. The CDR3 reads CASTLGGGGASPPYNEQFF. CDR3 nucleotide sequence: TGTGCCAGCACCTTAGGGGGTGGGGGGGCCTCCCCCCCCTACAATGAGCAGTTCTTC.

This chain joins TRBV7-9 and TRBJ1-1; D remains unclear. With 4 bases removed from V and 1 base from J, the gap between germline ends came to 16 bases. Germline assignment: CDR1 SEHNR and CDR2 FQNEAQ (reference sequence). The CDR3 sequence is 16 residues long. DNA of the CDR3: TGTGCCAGCAGCTCCCCAGAGGCGACCGGGAACACTGAAGCTTTCTTT. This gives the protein CASSSPEATGNTEAFF.

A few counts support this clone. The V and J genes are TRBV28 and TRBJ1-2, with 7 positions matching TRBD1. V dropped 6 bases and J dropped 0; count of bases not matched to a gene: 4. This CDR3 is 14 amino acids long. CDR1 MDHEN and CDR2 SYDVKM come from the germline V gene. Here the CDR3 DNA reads TGTGCCAGCAGCTGGACAGGAGCTAACTATGGCTACACCTTC. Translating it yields CASSWTGANYGYTF.

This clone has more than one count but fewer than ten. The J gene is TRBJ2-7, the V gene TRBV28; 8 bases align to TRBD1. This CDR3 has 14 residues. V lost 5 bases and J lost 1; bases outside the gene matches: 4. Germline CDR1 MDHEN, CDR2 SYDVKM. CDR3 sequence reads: CASSPGTGSYEQYF. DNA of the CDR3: TGTGCCAGCAGTCCTGGGACAGGTTCCTACGAGCAGTACTTC.

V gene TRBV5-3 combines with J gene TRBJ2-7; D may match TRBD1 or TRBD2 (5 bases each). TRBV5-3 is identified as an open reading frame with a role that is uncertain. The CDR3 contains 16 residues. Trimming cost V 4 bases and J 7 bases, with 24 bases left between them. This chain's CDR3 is CARSHTPGTGCREQYF. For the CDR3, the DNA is TGTGCCAGAAGCCACACCCCCGGGACGGGGTGTAGGGAGCAGTACTTC.